Following are 11 T cell receptor beta chains from one sample sequenced in a study of T cells expressing NK-cell markers (dated by TCRdb to 2018 to 2020). The library came from 5' RACE. Sequencing took place on an Illumina HiSeq 2000. TCRdb reprocessed the public reads and reports one entry per CDR3 protein sequence, without DNA. The sample table records around 140,000 distinct CDR3 sequences. The ten largest clonotypes hold roughly 12% of the sample. The sample taken for sequencing was blood T cells: a sorted CD56 or NKG2C T cell subset, CD4+ or CD8+ T cells, or bulk PBMC T cells (not recorded which). These TCRs come from a man younger than 35 in good health. Donor details come from another sample of the same person, matched by shared clones.

The CDR3 region is CASSTGLAGYNEQFF. The chain has TRBV7-2 and TRBJ2-1; TCRdb's D call of TRBD2 is untestable without DNA. The CDR3 totals 15 residues. Germline V gives CDR1 SGHTA, CDR2 FQGNSA.

The chain joins TRBV25-1 to TRBJ2-7; lacking DNA, the TRBD2 call made by TCRdb goes unchecked. This CDR3 is built from 14 residues. The germline CDR1 and CDR2 sequences are MGHDK and SYGVNS. The CDR3 loop reads CASSEEGFSYEQYF.

The CDR3 protein is CASSGPRIAANTEAFF. The chain joins TRBV7-6 to TRBJ1-1; TCRdb picks TRBD1, but there is no DNA to check that call. This CDR3 is 16 amino acids long. In germline, CDR1 is SGHVS, CDR2 FNYEAQ.

The chain carries TRBV14 and TRBJ2-1; checking the TCRdb D call of TRBD2 is not possible without DNA. This CDR3 comprises 14 residues. Germline-derived CDR1 and CDR2 are SGHDN and FVKESK. CDR3 residues: CASSPGTSGNEQFF.

V usage is TRBV30 and J usage is TRBJ1-1; as DNA is missing, the TRBD1 call by TCRdb cannot be tested. The CDR3 covers 12 residues. Per the germline V gene, CDR1 is GTSNPN and CDR2 is SVGIG (reference sequence). This CDR3 reads CAWSTGRTEAFF.

The chain has TRBV29-1 and TRBJ1-1. This CDR3 has 13 residues. CDR1 is SQVTM and CDR2 is ANQGSEA in the germline V gene. The CDR3: CSVVIPIKFEAFF. Full variable domain (outside the CDR3, taken from reference TRBV29-1 and TRBJ1-1): SAVISQKPSRDICQRGTSLTIQCQVDSQVTMMFWYRQQPGQSLTLIATANQGSEATYESGFVIDKFPISRPNLTFSTLTVSNMSPEDSSIYLCSVVIPIKFEAFFGQGTRLTVV.

The chain joins TRBV4-2 to TRBJ2-2; there is no DNA to check the TCRdb D call of TRBD2. Germline lookup yields CDR1 LGHNA and CDR2 YNFKEQ. The CDR3 consists of 15 residues. The CDR3 reads CASSQVEGNTGELFF.

The V and J genes are TRBV7-9 and TRBJ2-7; TCRdb designates TRBD2, a call that cannot be tested without DNA. Germline CDR1 SEHNR, CDR2 FQNEAQ (reference sequence). This CDR3 spans 13 amino acids. CDR3: CASRTSGGYEQYF.

V and J are TRBV11-3 and TRBJ2-7; absent DNA, TCRdb's TRBD1 call cannot be checked. This CDR3 contains 13 residues. Per germline, CDR1 SGHNT and CDR2 YENEEA. The CDR3 protein is CASSEGQGYEQYF. Using reference TRBV11-3 and TRBJ2-7 for the parts outside the CDR3, the full variable domain is EAGVVQSPRYKIIEKKQPVAFWCNPISGHNTLYWYLQNLGQGPELLIRYENEEAVDDSQLPKDRFSAERLKGVDSTLKIQPAELGDSAVYLCASSEGQGYEQYFGPGTRLTVT.

The chain is built from TRBV6-2 or TRBV6-3 and TRBJ1-3. The CDR3 sequence is 14 residues long. Looked up from germline, CDR1 is MNHEY and CDR2 is SVGEGT. The CDR3 loop is CASSYLYSGNTIYF.

The chain uses TRBV11-3 and TRBJ2-1. Per the germline V gene, CDR1 is SGHNT and CDR2 is YENEEA. This CDR3 has 14 amino acids. CDR3: CASSSYTRNNEQFF.